The present T cell receptor (beta chain) was sequenced within a study of metastatic and nonmetastatic thyroid tumors. Findings and limits, study-wide: When malignant thyroid tumors were compared with benign nodules, TCR beta diversity was reportedly significantly higher in the malignant tumors. This held in both blood and tumor samples.

Per the study methods: The distant-metastasis classifier for papillary thyroid cancer was built from CDR3 differences across clinicopathological groups. TCRdb re-analyzed the PCR reads through MiXCR. Clone size and V and J calls follow TCRdb, not the original study. The sample has some 60,000 clones; 25% to 30% are singletons. Trimming cost V 6 bases and J 0 bases; bases outside gene matches: 7. The CDR3 totals 17 residues. None of the patients had undergone any treatment ahead of thyroid surgery. Worth noting for this clone: The antigen is unknown.

Sequenced sample: blood. The chain is built from TRBV12-3 or TRBV12-4 and TRBJ2-3, with 12 bases aligning to TRBD2. This clonotype originated in a female donor with papillary thyroid cancer or a benign thyroid nodule (not recorded which). Some clones in this sample may be carry-over from other donors' samples. The CDR3 loop reads CASSLTSGGPSTDTQYF. The CDR3 DNA sequence: TGTGCCAGCAGCCTGACTAGCGGGGGCCCTAGCACAGATACGCAGTATTTT.